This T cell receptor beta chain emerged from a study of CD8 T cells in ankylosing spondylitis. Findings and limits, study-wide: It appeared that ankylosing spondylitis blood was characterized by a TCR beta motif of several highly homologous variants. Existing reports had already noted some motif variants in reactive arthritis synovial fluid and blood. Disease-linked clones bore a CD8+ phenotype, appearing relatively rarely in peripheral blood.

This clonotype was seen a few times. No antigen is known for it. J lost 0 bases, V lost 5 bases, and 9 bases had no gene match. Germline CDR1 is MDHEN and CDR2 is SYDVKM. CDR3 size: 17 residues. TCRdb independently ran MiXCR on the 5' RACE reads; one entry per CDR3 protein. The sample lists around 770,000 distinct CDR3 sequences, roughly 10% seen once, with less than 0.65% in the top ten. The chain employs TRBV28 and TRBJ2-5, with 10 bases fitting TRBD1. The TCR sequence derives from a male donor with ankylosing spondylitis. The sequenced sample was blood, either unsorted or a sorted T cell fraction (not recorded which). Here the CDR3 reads CASSGTGAPSYQETQYF. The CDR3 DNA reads TGTGCCAGCAGTGGGACAGGGGCCCCCTCGTACCAAGAGACCCAGTACTTC.